Below, one T cell receptor beta chain is given with its context. The CDR3 is made up of 9 amino acids. Noted treatment: oral pan-JAK inhibitor, 5-10 mg twice daily. RNA was extracted and reverse transcribed into cDNA as the sequencing template. The table came from immunoSEQ multiplex PCR; TCRdb's copy has only in-frame clones and leaves some out. The sample lists 93,000 or so clones, around 86% seen once, with approximately 10% in the top ten. The sample belongs to a study of CD8+ T cells in alopecia areata. Study-level information: Tofacitinib lasted 6 to 18 months, then 6 months off drug.

This chain uses TRBV21-1 with TRBJ2-3; the DNA was not compared with TRBD2, the D call given in the table. TRBV21-1 is noted as a pseudogene. The origin of this receptor is a human donor with alopecia areata. The sample in question was CD8+ T cells sorted from blood, obtained at approximately week 31, from a patient treated with tofacitinib. The CDR3 DNA is TGTGCCAGCAGCATTGACTCGCATTTT. Translating it yields CASSIDSHF.